One and the same sample provided the 8 T cell receptor beta chains below, sequenced in a study of T cells in localized non-small cell lung cancer (dated by TCRdb to the early 2020s). The receptor library was made with the immunoSEQ multiplex PCR assay. Imported from immuneACCESS, the table was reduced by TCRdb to in-frame sequences with V and J called. These copies leave out some clones; in studies compared against another copy, an unresolved V gene accounts for under half, and the cause of the remainder is not known. The sample table records fewer than 100,000 clones; roughly 87% of these occur just once. In total, the top ten clones hold roughly 15% of the sample. The material was peripheral blood, obtained before any cancer treatment. The receptors stem from a man aged 40 to 70 with stage I squamous cell lung carcinoma.

The chain links TRBV4-2 to TRBJ1-4; D possibly corresponds to TRBD1 (5 bases). Germline CDR1 reads LGHNA; CDR2 reads YNFKEQ. The CDR3 extends over 13 amino acids. The ends were cut back, 11 bases at V and 7 bases at J, with 17 bases in the middle. The CDR3 bases are TGTGCCGCTGGGGGGGGAGTACTTGAAAAACTGTTTTTT. Translated, it gives CAAGGGVLEKLFF.

V usage is TRBV5-1 and J usage is TRBJ2-1; D is uncertain. The CDR3 totals 12 residues. Germline V CDR1 and CDR2: SGHRS, YFSETQ. V lost 1 base and J lost 5, with 4 bases in between. The CDR3 reads CASSLMHNEQFF. In DNA, the CDR3 is TGCGCCAGCAGCTTGATGCACAATGAGCAGTTCTTC. Combining the CDR3 with reference TRBV5-1 and TRBJ2-1 gives the whole variable domain KAGVTQTPRYLIKTRGQQVTLSCSPISGHRSVSWYQQTPGQGLQFLFEYFSETQRNKGNFPGRFSGRQFSNSRSEMNVSTLELGDSALYLCASSLMHNEQFFGPGTRLTVL.

This clone was seen a few times. The rearrangement uses TRBV27 and TRBJ1-6, with TRBD1 as a possible D gene (6 bases). Deletions cut 6 bases from V and 10 bases from J, with 19 bases between. Germline loops: CDR1 MNHEY, CDR2 SMNVEV (reference sequence). This CDR3 spans 15 amino acids. The CDR3 reads CASSSTGQPESPLHF. In DNA form, the CDR3 reads TGTGCCAGCAGCTCAACGGGACAACCAGAGTCACCCCTCCACTTT.

The chain couples TRBV6-1 to TRBJ1-3; 8 bases line up with TRBD1. J gave up 4 bases and V 1 base, and 0 bases lay outside the gene matches. The CDR3 contains 14 residues. CDR1 MNHNS and CDR2 SASEGT come from the germline V gene. Here the CDR3 reads CASSEGTGGNTIYF. The DNA of the CDR3 is TGTGCCAGCAGTGAAGGGACAGGGGGAAACACCATATATTTT.

V is TRBV7-8 and J is TRBJ2-2; 9 bases match TRBD1. With V trimmed by 3 bases and J by 6 bases, 5 bases remained unmatched. The germline CDR1 and CDR2 sequences are SGHVS and FQNEAQ. CDR3 size: 15 residues. Written as DNA, the CDR3 is TGTGCCAGCAGCTTCGGACAGGGGTTTTCCGGGGAGCTGTTTTTT. Translating it yields CASSFGQGFSGELFF.

This CDR3 is CASSYSDRGPNGYTF. In DNA form, the CDR3 reads TGCGCCAGCAGCTACAGCGACAGGGGGCCTAATGGCTACACCTTC. The chain combines TRBV5-1 with TRBJ1-2; 10 bases line up with TRBD1. CDR1 is SGHRS, CDR2 YFSETQ, per germline. The CDR3 covers 15 residues. V dropped 3 bases and J dropped 6; count of bases not matched to a gene: 8.

This chain joins TRBV19 and TRBJ1-5; no clear D. Deletions cut 5 bases from V and 0 bases from J, with 17 bases between. The CDR3 spans 17 residues. The germline V gene has CDR1 LNHDA and CDR2 SQIVND (reference sequence). This chain's CDR3 is CASSPARWTGSNQPQHF. The DNA of the CDR3 is TGTGCCAGTAGTCCCGCGCGCTGGACGGGTAGCAATCAGCCCCAGCATTTT.

The chain carries TRBV7-2 and TRBJ1-5; D is unresolved. Germline CDR1 and CDR2: SGHTA and FQGNSA. V lost 1 base and J lost 8, with 15 bases in between. This CDR3 is built from 15 residues. Here the CDR3 reads CASSLDGSPREPQHF. The CDR3 DNA is TGTGCCAGCAGCTTAGATGGGTCACCAAGGGAGCCCCAGCATTTT.